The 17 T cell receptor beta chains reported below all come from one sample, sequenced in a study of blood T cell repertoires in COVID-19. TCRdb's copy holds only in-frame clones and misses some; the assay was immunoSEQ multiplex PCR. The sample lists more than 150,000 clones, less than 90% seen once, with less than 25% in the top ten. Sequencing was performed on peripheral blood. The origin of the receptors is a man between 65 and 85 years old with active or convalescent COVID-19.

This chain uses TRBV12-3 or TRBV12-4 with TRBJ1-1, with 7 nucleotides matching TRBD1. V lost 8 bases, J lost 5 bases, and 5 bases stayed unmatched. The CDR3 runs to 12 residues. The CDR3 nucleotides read TGTGCCAGCTCGACAGGGTTTACTGAAGCTTTCTTT. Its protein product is CASSTGFTEAFF.

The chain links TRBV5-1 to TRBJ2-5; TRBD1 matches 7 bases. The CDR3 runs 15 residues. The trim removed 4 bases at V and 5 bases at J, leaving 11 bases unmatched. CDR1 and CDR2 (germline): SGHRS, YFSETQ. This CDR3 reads CASSLGDRRRETQYF. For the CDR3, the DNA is TGCGCCAGCAGCCTGGGGGACAGACGGAGGGAGACCCAGTACTTC.

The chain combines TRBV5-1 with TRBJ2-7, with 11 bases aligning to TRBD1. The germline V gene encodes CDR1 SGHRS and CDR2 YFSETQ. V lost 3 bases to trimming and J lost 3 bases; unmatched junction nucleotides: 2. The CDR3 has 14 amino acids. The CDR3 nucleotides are TGCGCCAGCAGCTCGGGACAGGGGGACTACGAGCAGTACTTC. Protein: CASSSGQGDYEQYF.

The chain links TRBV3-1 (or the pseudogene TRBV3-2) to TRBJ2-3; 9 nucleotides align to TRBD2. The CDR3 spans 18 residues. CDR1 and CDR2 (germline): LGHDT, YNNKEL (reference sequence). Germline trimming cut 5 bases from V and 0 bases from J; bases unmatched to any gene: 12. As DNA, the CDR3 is TGTGCCAGCAGCGGAGGAAGTACTAGCGGGTCGAGCACAGATACGCAGTATTTT. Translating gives CASSGGSTSGSSTDTQYF.

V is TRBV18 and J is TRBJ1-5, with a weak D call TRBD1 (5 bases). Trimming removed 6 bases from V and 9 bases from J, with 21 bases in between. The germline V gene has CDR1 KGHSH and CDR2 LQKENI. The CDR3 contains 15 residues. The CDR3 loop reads CASSSGTAGGRPQHF. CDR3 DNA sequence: TGTGCCAGCTCGTCCGGGACCGCCGGGGGACGGCCCCAGCATTTT.

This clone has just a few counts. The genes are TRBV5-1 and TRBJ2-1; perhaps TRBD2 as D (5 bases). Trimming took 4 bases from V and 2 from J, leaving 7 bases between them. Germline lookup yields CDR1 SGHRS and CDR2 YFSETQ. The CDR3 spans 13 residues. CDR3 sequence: CASSHGAYNEQFF. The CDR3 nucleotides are TGCGCCAGCAGCCACGGGGCCTACAATGAGCAGTTCTTC.

CDR3 sequence: CATSEKAGYGYTF. The CDR3 bases are TGTGCCACCAGTGAAAAGGCGGGGTATGGCTACACCTTC. The rearrangement uses TRBV24-1 and TRBJ1-2; D gene uncertain. Germline CDR1 KGHDR, CDR2 SFDVKD. V shed 4 bases and J shed 5 bases, with 10 bases lying between them. The CDR3 extends over 13 amino acids.

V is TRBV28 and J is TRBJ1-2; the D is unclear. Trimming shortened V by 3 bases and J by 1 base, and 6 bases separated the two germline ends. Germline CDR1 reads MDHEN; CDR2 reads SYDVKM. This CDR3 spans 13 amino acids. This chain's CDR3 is CASSFRSNYGYTF. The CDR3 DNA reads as TGTGCCAGCAGTTTTCGGAGTAACTATGGCTACACCTTC.

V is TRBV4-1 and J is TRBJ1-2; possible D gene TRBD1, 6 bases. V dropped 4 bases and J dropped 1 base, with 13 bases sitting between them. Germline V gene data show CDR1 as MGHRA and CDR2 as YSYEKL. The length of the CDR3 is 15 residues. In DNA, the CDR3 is TGCGCCAGCAGCCCAGGGGACACACTTAACTATGGCTACACCTTC. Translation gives CASSPGDTLNYGYTF.

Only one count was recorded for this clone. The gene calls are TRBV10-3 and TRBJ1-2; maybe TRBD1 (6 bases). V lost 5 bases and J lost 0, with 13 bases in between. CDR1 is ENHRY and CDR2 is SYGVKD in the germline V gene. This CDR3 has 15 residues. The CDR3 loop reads CAISPGQRANYGYTF. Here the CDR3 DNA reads TGTGCCATCAGTCCCGGACAGCGAGCTAACTATGGCTACACCTTC.

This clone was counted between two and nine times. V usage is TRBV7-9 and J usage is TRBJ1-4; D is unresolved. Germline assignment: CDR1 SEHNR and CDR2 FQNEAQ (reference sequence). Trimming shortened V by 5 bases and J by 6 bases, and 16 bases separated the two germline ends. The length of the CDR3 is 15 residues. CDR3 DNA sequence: TGTGCCAGCAGCCGGTCGGGTGGCGGGGATGAAAAACTGTTTTTT. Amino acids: CASSRSGGGDEKLFF.

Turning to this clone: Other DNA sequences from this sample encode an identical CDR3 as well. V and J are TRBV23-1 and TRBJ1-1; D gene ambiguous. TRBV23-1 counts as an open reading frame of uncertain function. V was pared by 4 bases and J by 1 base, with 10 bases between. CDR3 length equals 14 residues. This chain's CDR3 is CASSRLTENTEAFF. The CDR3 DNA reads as TGCGCCAGCAGTCGCCTTACTGAGAACACTGAAGCTTTCTTT.

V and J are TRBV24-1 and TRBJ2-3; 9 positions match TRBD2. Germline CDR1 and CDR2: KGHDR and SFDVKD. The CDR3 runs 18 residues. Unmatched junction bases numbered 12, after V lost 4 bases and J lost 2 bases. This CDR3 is CATSDPELAGTHTDTQYF. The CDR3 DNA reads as TGTGCCACCAGTGACCCCGAACTAGCGGGCACACACACAGATACGCAGTATTTT.

Here the CDR3 DNA reads TGTGCCAGTGCCCAAGGGGGCCGCCCCTGGATTCAGTACTTC. It translates to CASAQGGRPWIQYF. The rearrangement uses TRBV19 and TRBJ2-4; TRBD1 matches at 7 bases. V trimming: 8 bases; J trimming: 10 bases; junction bases outside the gene matches: 14. The CDR3 extends over 14 amino acids. Germline lookup yields CDR1 LNHDA and CDR2 SQIVND (reference sequence).

The CDR3 sequence is CASSLRPWGEEKLFF. The CDR3 DNA sequence: TGTGCCAGCAGTCTCCGGCCCTGGGGCGAGGAAAAACTGTTTTTT. The chain has TRBV28 and TRBJ1-4; D is perhaps TRBD1 (5 bases). V lost 5 bases, J lost 8 bases, and 18 bases lay in between. The CDR3 is 15 amino acids. Germline assignment: CDR1 MDHEN and CDR2 SYDVKM.

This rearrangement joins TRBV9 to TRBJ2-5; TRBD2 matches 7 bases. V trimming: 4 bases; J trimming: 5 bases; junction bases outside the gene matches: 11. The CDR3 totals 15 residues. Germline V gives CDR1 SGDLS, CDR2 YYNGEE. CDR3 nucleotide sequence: TGTGCCAGCAGCAGCCGGGACTATGGGACGGAGACCCAGTACTTC. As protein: CASSSRDYGTETQYF.

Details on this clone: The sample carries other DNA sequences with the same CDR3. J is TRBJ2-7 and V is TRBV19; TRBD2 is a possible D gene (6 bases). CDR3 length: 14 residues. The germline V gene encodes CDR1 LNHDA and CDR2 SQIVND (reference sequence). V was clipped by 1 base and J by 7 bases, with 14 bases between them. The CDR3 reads CASSIGGTGGEQYF. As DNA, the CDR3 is TGTGCCAGTAGTATAGGGGGCACCGGGGGAGAGCAGTACTTC.